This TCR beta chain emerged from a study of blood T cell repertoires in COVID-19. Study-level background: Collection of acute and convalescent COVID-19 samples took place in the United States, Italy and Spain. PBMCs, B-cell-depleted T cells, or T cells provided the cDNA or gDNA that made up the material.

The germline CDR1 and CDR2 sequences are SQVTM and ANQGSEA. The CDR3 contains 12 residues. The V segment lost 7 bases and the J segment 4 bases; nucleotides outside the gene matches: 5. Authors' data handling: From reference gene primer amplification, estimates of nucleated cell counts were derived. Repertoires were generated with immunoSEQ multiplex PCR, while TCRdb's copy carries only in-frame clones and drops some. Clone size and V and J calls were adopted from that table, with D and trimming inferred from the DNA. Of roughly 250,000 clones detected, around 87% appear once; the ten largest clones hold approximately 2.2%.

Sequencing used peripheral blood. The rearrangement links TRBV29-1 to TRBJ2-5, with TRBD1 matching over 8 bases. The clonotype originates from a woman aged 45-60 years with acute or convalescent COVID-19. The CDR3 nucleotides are TGCAGCGAACGGACAGGGCGAGAGACCCAGTACTTC. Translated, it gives CSERTGRETQYF. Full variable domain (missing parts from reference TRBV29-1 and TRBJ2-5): SAVISQKPSRDICQRGTSLTIQCQVDSQVTMMFWYRQQPGQSLTLIATANQGSEATYESGFVIDKFPISRPNLTFSTLTVSNMSPEDSSIYLCSERTGRETQYFGPGTRLLVL.